The T cell receptor (beta chain) under discussion was sequenced for a study of regulatory T cells in long-lasting Graves disease. Study-level background: Antithyroid drug exposure in newly diagnosed Graves' patients had lasted under 3 months.

The CDR3 consists of 11 residues. The germline gives CDR1 DFQATT, CDR2 SNEGSKA (reference sequence). The ends were cut back, 6 bases at V and 4 bases at J, with 9 bases in the middle. Time point indicated: newly diagnosed GD, antithyroid drugs for less than 3 months. RNA isolated from PBMCs was used to make the TCR library. The authors built TCR beta libraries using iRepertoire HTBI primers and Arm-PCR of CDR3 regions. One entry per CDR3 protein results from TCRdb running MiXCR on the multiplex PCR reads. The table shows 350,000 to 400,000 distinct CDR3 sequences, with roughly 15% occurring only once. The same sample was also used in a study of T cells in Graves' hyperthyroidism and ophthalmopathy. As that study records: A set of HTBI primers served as the primers for a first-round RT-PCR of the TCR CDR3.

This chain links TRBV20-1 with TRBJ1-1; no definite D call. This clonotype originated in a young woman with Graves disease. The sequences come from peripheral blood mononuclear cells (PBMCs), collected at new diagnosis, from a patient treated with antithyroid drugs. DNA for the CDR3: TGCAGTGCGGCGGGTGCCACTGAAGCTTTCTTT. Encoded protein: CSAAGATEAFF.